In its sample, the clone carrying this T cell receptor beta chain was seen a few times. Antigen unknown. The data belong to a study of regulatory T cells in long-lasting Graves disease. Study findings and constraints: When disease was persistent, TRBV28, TRBJ1-2 and TRBJ2-5 were the favored segments.

Time point specified: newly diagnosed GD, antithyroid drugs for less than 3 months. The TCR library was made from RNA extracted from PBMCs. The CDR3 runs to 15 residues. V lost 2 bases to trimming and J lost 9 bases; unmatched junction nucleotides: 8. Germline CDR1 MNHEY, CDR2 SMNVEV (reference sequence). Arm-PCR of CDR3 regions and iRepertoire HTBI primers were used to build TCR beta libraries. One entry per CDR3 protein results from TCRdb running MiXCR on the multiplex PCR reads. There are 300,000 to 400,000 distinct CDR3 sequences in the sample; more than 15% occur only once, and less than 40% lies in the top ten.

The genes are TRBV27 and TRBJ2-1; 9 nucleotides line up with TRBD2. The input for sequencing was peripheral blood mononuclear cells (PBMCs), taken at new diagnosis, from a patient treated with antithyroid drugs. This receptor was identified in a female donor with Graves disease. The DNA of the CDR3 is TGTGCCAGCAGTTTAACCAGCGGGAGGTGGGGTGAGCAGTTCTTC. As protein: CASSLTSGRWGEQFF.